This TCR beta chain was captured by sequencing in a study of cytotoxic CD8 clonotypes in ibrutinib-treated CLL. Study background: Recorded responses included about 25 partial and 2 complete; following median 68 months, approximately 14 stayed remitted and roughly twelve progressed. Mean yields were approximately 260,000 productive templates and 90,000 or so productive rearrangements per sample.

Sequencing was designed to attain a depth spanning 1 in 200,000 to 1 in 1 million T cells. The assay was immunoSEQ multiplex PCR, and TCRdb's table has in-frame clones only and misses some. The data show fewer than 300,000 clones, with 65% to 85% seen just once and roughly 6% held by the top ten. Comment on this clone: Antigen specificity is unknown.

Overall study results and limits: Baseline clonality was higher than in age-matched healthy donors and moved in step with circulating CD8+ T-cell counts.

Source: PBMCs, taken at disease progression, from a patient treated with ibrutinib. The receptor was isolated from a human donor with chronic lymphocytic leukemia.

The CDR3 DNA is TGCGCCAGCAGCCATCACGGGGAGCTGTTTTTT. Residues: CASSHHGELFF. V and J are TRBV4-1 and TRBJ2-2; unclear D gene. The CDR3 loop spans 11 amino acids. Germline CDR1 MGHRA, CDR2 YSYEKL. Trimming left V 3 bases short and J 7 bases short, with 3 bases between.